This T cell receptor beta chain was sequenced during a study of immune evolution from preneoplasia to lung adenocarcinoma. At the level of the study: HLA loss of heterozygosity: about 7% AIS, about 15% MIA, 30% to 35% ADC, none AAH. Findings and caveats of the study: Normal lung had the highest top T cell clone frequencies.

As regards this clone: The antigen is undetermined.

The table came from immunoSEQ multiplex PCR; TCRdb's copy has only in-frame clones and leaves some out. The table includes just over 6,000 clones, roughly 80% detected once. Per germline, CDR1 MDHEN and CDR2 SYDVKM. The CDR3 totals 16 residues. V lost 2 bases and J lost 8, with 19 bases in between. V and J are TRBV28 and TRBJ1-5; perhaps TRBD1 as D (6 bases). Sequencing input: FFPE minimally invasive lung adenocarcinoma tissue. This TCR derives from a person between 50 and 70 years old with lung adenocarcinoma. CDR3 region: CASSLGFAGARKPQHF. The CDR3 region has the DNA TGTGCCAGCAGTTTAGGTTTTGCAGGGGCAAGGAAGCCCCAGCATTTT. The variable domain in full, completed from reference TRBV28 and TRBJ1-5, reads DVKVTQSSRYLVKRTGEKVFLECVQDMDHENMFWYRQDPGLGLRLIYFSYDVKMKEKGDIPEGYSVSREKKERFSLILESASTNQTSMYLCASSLGFAGARKPQHFGDGTRLSIL.